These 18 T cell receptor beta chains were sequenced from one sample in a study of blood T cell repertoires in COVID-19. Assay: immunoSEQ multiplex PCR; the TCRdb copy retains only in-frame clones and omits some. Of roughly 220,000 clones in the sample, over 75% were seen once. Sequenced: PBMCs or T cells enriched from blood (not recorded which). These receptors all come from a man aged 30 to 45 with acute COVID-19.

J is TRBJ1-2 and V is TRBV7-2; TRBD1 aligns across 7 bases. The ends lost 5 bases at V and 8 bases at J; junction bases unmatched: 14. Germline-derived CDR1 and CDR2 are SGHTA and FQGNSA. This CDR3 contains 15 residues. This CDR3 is CASSPYSGQAWGYTF. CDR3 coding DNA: TGTGCCAGCAGCCCCTACTCTGGACAGGCGTGGGGCTACACCTTC.

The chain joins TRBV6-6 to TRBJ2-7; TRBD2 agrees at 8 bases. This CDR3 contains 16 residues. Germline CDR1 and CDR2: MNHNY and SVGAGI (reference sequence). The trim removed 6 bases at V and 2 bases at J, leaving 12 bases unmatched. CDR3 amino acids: CASSSPEVAGTYEQYF. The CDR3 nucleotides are TGTGCCAGCAGCTCCCCCGAGGTAGCGGGGACCTACGAGCAGTACTTC.

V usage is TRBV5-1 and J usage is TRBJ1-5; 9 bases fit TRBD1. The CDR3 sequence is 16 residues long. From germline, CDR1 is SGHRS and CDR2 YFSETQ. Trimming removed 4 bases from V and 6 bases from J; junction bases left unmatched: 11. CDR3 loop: CASSPTGGSPGQPQHF. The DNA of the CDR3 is TGCGCCAGCAGCCCGACAGGGGGATCCCCGGGTCAGCCCCAGCATTTT. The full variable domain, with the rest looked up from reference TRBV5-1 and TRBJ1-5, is KAGVTQTPRYLIKTRGQQVTLSCSPISGHRSVSWYQQTPGQGLQFLFEYFSETQRNKGNFPGRFSGRQFSNSRSEMNVSTLELGDSALYLCASSPTGGSPGQPQHFGDGTRLSIL.

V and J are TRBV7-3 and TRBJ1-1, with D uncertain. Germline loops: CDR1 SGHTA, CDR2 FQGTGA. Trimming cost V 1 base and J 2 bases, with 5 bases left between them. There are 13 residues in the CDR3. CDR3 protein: CASSLNSNTEAFF. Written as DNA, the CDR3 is TGTGCCAGCAGCTTAAACAGTAACACTGAAGCTTTCTTT.

CDR3 amino acids: CASSGRGGGYGYTF. Written as DNA, the CDR3 is TGTGCCAGCAGTGGAAGGGGGGGCGGCTATGGCTACACCTTC. This chain uses TRBV2 with TRBJ1-2; perhaps TRBD1 as D (6 bases). The CDR3 runs 14 residues. From germline, CDR1 is SNHLY and CDR2 FYNNEI. Trimming took off 4 bases at V and 4 bases at J, with 13 bases between the two ends.

The CDR3 nucleotides read TGTGCCAGTAGAGGGGGACAGGGTCAGCCCCAGCATTTT. It specifies CASRGGQGQPQHF. The chain carries TRBV19 and TRBJ1-5; 9 bases match TRBD1. Germline V lookup: CDR1 LNHDA, CDR2 SQIVND (reference sequence). J gave up 6 bases and V 6 bases, and 3 bases lay outside the gene matches. The CDR3 is made up of 13 amino acids.

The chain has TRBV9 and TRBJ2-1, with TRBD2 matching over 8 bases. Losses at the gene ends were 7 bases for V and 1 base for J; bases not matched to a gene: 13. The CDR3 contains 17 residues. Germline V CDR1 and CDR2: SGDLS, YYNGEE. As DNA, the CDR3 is TGTGCCAGCCGCCGGGGGCGGGGGGCTGGTTCCTACAATGAGCAGTTCTTC. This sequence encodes CASRRGRGAGSYNEQFF.

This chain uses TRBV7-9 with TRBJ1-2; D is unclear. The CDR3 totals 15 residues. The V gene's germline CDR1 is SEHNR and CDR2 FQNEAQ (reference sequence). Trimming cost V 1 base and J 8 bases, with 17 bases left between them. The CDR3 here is CASSLEAGSGSGYTF. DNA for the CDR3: TGTGCCAGCAGCTTAGAGGCGGGGTCCGGGTCCGGCTACACCTTC.

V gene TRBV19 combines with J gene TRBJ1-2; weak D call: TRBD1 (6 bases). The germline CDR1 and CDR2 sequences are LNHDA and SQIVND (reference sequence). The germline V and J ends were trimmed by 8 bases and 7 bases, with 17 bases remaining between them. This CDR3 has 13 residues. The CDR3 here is CASLYRGGSGYTF. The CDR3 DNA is TGTGCCAGTCTGTATAGGGGGGGCTCTGGCTACACCTTC.

CDR3 sequence reads: CASSSPSGGLSYEQYF. In nucleotides, the CDR3 is TGCGCCAGCAGCTCCCCAAGCGGGGGGCTTTCCTACGAGCAGTACTTC. The chain couples TRBV5-1 to TRBJ2-7, with 9 bases identical to TRBD2. V lost 3 bases to trimming and J lost 1 base; unmatched junction nucleotides: 8. The CDR3 is made up of 16 amino acids. The V gene's germline CDR1 is SGHRS and CDR2 YFSETQ.

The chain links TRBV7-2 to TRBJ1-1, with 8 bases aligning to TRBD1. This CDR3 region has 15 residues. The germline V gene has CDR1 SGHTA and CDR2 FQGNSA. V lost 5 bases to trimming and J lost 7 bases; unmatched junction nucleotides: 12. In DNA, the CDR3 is TGTGCCAGCAGCCAGACCCAGCTCGGGACAGGTGAAGCTTTCTTT. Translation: CASSQTQLGTGEAFF. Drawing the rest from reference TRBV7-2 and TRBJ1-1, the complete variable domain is GAGVSQSPSNKVTEKGKDVELRCDPISGHTALYWYRQSLGQGLEFLIYFQGNSAPDKSGLPSDRFSAERTGGSVSTLTIQRTQQEDSAVYLCASSQTQLGTGEAFFGQGTRLTVV.

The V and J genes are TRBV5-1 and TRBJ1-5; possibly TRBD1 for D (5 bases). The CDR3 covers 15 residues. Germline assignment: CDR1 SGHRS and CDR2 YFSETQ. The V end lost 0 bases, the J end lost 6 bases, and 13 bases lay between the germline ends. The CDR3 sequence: CASSLAGGAGQPQHF. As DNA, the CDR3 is TGCGCCAGCAGCTTGGCGGGAGGGGCAGGTCAGCCCCAGCATTTT.

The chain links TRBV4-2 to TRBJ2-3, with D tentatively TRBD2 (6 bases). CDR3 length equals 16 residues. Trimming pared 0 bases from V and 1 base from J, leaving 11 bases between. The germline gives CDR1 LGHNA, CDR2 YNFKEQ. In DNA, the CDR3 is TGTGCCAGCAGCCAAGAAACCGGGGGTGGCACAGATACGCAGTATTTT. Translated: CASSQETGGGTDTQYF.

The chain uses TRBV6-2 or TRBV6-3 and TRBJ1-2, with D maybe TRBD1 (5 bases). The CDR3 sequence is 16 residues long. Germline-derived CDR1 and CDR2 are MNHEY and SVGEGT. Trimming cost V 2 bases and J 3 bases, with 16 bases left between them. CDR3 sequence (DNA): TGTGCCAGCAGTTACGCGGGACTTGACTACCACTATGGCTACACCTTC. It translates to CASSYAGLDYHYGYTF.

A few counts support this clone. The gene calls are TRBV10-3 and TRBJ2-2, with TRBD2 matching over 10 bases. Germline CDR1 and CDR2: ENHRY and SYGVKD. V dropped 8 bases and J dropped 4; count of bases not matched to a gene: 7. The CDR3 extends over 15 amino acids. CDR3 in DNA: TGTGCCATCCCGACTAGCGGGTCCCCCACCGGGGAGCTGTTTTTT. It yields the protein CAIPTSGSPTGELFF.

The CDR3 reads CASVQGAGNTIYF. For the CDR3, the DNA is TGTGCCAGCGTACAGGGGGCTGGAAACACCATATATTTT. The chain employs TRBV2 and TRBJ1-3; 8 nucleotides agree with TRBD1. J gave up 2 bases and V 8 bases, and 2 bases lay outside the gene matches. The CDR3 has 13 amino acids. Germline values: CDR1 SNHLY, CDR2 FYNNEI.

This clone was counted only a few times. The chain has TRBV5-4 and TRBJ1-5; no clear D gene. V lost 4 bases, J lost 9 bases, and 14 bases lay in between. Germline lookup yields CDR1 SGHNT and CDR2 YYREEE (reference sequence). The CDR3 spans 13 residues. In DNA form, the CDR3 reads TGTGCCAGCAGCGCCGGGTCTGGCTCGCCCCAGCATTTT. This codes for CASSAGSGSPQHF.

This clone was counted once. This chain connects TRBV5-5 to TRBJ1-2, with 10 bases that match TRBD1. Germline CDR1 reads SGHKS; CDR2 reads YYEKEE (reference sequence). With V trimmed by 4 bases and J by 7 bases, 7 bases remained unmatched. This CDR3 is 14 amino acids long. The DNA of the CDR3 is TGTGCCAGCAGCCCTAGACAGGGGGCCCTTGGCTACACCTTC. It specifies CASSPRQGALGYTF.